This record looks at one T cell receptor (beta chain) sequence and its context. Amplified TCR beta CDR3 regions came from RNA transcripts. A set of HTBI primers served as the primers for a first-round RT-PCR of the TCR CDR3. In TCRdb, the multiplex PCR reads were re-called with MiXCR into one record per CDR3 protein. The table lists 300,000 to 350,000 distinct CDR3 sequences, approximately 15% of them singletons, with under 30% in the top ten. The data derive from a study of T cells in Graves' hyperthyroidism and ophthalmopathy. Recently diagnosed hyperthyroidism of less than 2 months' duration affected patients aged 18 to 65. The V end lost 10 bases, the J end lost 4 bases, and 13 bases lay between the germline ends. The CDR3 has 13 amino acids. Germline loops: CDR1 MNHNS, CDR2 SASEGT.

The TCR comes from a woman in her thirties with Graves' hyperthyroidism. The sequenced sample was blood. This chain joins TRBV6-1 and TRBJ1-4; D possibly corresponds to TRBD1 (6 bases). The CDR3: CAIRGGVNEKLFF. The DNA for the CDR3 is TGTGCCATACGAGGGGGGGTTAATGAAAAACTGTTTTTT.